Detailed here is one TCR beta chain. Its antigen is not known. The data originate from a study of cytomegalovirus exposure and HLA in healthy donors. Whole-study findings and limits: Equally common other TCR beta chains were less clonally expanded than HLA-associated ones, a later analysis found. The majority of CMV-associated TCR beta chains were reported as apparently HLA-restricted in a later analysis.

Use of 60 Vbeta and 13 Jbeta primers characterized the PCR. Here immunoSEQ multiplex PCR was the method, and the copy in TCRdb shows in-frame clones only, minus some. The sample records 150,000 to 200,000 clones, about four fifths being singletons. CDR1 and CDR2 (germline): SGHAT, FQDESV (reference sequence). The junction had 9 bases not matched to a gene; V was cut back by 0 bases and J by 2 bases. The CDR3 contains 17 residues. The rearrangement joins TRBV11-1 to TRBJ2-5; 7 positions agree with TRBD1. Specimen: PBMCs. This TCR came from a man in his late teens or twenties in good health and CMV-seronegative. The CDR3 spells CASSLANTGVGQETQYF. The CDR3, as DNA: TGTGCCAGCAGCTTAGCCAACACAGGGGTTGGACAAGAGACCCAGTACTTC.